Sequencing of this T cell receptor (beta chain) was carried out in a study of cytomegalovirus exposure and HLA in healthy donors. As regards this clone: Its antigen is as yet unknown.

Study-level points and caveats: Among immune exposure information, only CMV serostatus was available. Earlier findings revealed that most TCR beta V segments proved productive either about 87% or about 30% of the time.

The CDR3 sequence is 16 residues long. Germline lookup yields CDR1 SGHDT and CDR2 YYEEEE. J lost 8 bases, V lost 0 bases, and 9 bases had no gene match. Amplification used 60 Vbeta primers and 13 Jbeta primers. The method was immunoSEQ multiplex PCR; TCRdb's version includes in-frame clones alone and lacks a portion of them. This sample has some 170,000 clones, with over 60% found just once. The TCR was taken from a woman in her thirties in good health and CMV-seronegative. The chain joins TRBV5-6 to TRBJ2-4; 9 positions match TRBD1. The sample consisted of PBMCs. DNA of the CDR3: TGTGCCAGCAGCTTGGTGGGGTTGGGACAGGGTGACATTCAGTACTTC. Amino acids: CASSLVGLGQGDIQYF.